Each of the 29 T cell receptor beta chains below was sequenced from the same sample in a study of blood T cell repertoires in COVID-19. The assay was immunoSEQ multiplex PCR, and TCRdb's table has in-frame clones only and misses some. Found here are roughly 81,000 clones, around 80% of them singletons; the top ten hold under 11%. Material: peripheral blood. The receptors come from a man aged 60 to 69 with acute or convalescent COVID-19.

The CDR3 loop is CASSPDRGYNSPLHF. DNA of the CDR3: TGCGCCAGCAGCCCAGACAGGGGATATAATTCACCCCTCCACTTT. The chain is built from TRBV5-1 and TRBJ1-6; 8 nucleotides align to TRBD1. The germline gives CDR1 SGHRS, CDR2 YFSETQ. The junction had 4 bases not matched to a gene; V was cut back by 4 bases and J by 4 bases. CDR3 length: 15 amino acids. The complete variable domain, with remaining parts taken from reference TRBV5-1 and TRBJ1-6, reads KAGVTQTPRYLIKTRGQQVTLSCSPISGHRSVSWYQQTPGQGLQFLFEYFSETQRNKGNFPGRFSGRQFSNSRSEMNVSTLELGDSALYLCASSPDRGYNSPLHFGNGTRLTVT.

The chain uses TRBV6-5 and TRBJ1-2; a possible D gene is TRBD1 (5 bases). Germline CDR1 reads MNHEY; CDR2 reads SVGAGI. The germline V and J ends were trimmed by 0 bases and 6 bases, with 11 bases remaining between them. The CDR3 loop spans 14 amino acids. DNA for the CDR3: TGTGCCAGCAGTTACTCAGGCAGGGAGGATGGCTACACCTTC. Translation gives CASSYSGREDGYTF.

V is TRBV18 and J is TRBJ2-7; 7 nucleotides match TRBD1. V was clipped by 5 bases and J by 3 bases; unmatched bases: 4. There are 13 residues in the CDR3. The germline gives CDR1 KGHSH, CDR2 LQKENI. The DNA for the CDR3 is TGTGCCAGCTCATCGACAGGGAACTACGAGCAGTACTTC. The encoded protein is CASSSTGNYEQYF. The full variable domain, rest sourced from reference TRBV18 and TRBJ2-7, is NAGVMQNPRHLVRRRGQEARLRCSPMKGHSHVYWYRQLPEEGLKFMVYLQKENIIDESGMPKERFSAEFPKEGPSILRIQQVVRGDSAAYFCASSSTGNYEQYFGPGTRLTVT.

CDR3 DNA sequence: TGTGCCACCAGTGAACAGGGCTACGAGCAGTACTTC. Translation gives CATSEQGYEQYF. This chain joins TRBV24-1 and TRBJ2-7, with TRBD1 as a possible D gene (6 bases). This CDR3 is 12 amino acids long. V shed 4 bases and J shed 3 bases, with 6 bases lying between them. Germline lookup yields CDR1 KGHDR and CDR2 SFDVKD.

The rearrangement links TRBV7-3 to TRBJ2-2; TRBD1 matches at 8 bases. CDR1 is SGHTA and CDR2 is FQGTGA in the germline V gene. CDR3 size: 15 residues. J lost 6 bases, V lost 2 bases, and 5 bases had no gene match. The CDR3 region is CASSLRQGASGELFF. The DNA for the CDR3 is TGTGCCAGCAGCTTACGGCAGGGGGCATCCGGGGAGCTGTTTTTT.

The V gene is TRBV14, the J gene TRBJ2-7, with TRBD1 identical over 11 bases. Germline values: CDR1 SGHDN, CDR2 FVKESK. CDR3 length equals 16 residues. Trimming removed 2 bases from V and 2 bases from J; junction bases left unmatched: 5. The CDR3 is CASSQNGQGATYEQYF. CDR3 coding DNA: TGTGCCAGCAGCCAAAATGGACAGGGGGCGACCTACGAGCAGTACTTC.

The chain carries TRBV4-2 and TRBJ1-1; D is unresolved. The CDR3 totals 13 residues. V was clipped by 0 bases and J by 1 base, with 3 bases between them. Per germline, CDR1 LGHNA and CDR2 YNFKEQ. CDR3 residues: CASSQDRNTEAFF. The DNA for the CDR3 is TGTGCCAGCAGCCAAGACAGGAACACTGAAGCTTTCTTT.

This clone was observed a single time. The rearrangement links TRBV10-3 to TRBJ2-4; 11 bases map to TRBD2. Trimming at V came to 2 bases and at J to 0 bases, leaving 0 bases not matched to a gene. This CDR3 is built from 16 residues. The V gene's germline CDR1 is ENHRY and CDR2 SYGVKD. For the CDR3, the DNA is TGTGCCATCAGTGAGGGACTAGCGGGAGCCAAAAACATTCAGTACTTC. This gives the protein CAISEGLAGAKNIQYF.

This rearrangement joins TRBV5-4 to TRBJ1-1; 10 bases fit TRBD1. This CDR3 contains 14 residues. Trimming cost V 6 bases and J 6 bases; bases outside gene matches: 8. Germline lookup yields CDR1 SGHNT and CDR2 YYREEE (reference sequence). CDR3 region: CASNRDRGNSEAFF. DNA of the CDR3: TGTGCCAGCAACCGGGACAGGGGCAACTCTGAAGCTTTCTTT.

The chain is built from TRBV10-3 and TRBJ2-7; 8 positions match TRBD2. The V segment lost 2 bases and the J segment 3 bases; nucleotides outside the gene matches: 6. CDR3 length: 15 amino acids. Germline loops: CDR1 ENHRY, CDR2 SYGVKD. CDR3 in DNA: TGTGCCATCAGTGAGCCGCCGGGACTAGGCTACGAGCAGTACTTC. Translated, it gives CAISEPPGLGYEQYF.

This chain uses TRBV11-2 with TRBJ2-3; TRBD2 matches at 10 bases. V lost 5 bases to trimming and J lost 1 base; unmatched junction nucleotides: 15. Germline V gene data show CDR1 as SGHAT and CDR2 as FQNNGV. The CDR3 length is 19 residues. The DNA of the CDR3 is TGTGCCAGCAGCAGTGGGGGAGTAGCGGGAGGAAGGGGCACAGATACGCAGTATTTT. It encodes CASSSGGVAGGRGTDTQYF.

The CDR3 loop reads CASSFDAGTGELFF. The CDR3 DNA sequence: TGTGCCAGCAGTTTTGACGCGGGCACCGGGGAGCTGTTTTTT. The chain is built from TRBV27 and TRBJ2-2; D may be TRBD2 (5 bases). The CDR3 contains 14 residues. The germline V gene encodes CDR1 MNHEY and CDR2 SMNVEV (reference sequence). Trimming shortened V by 3 bases and J by 4 bases, and 9 bases separated the two germline ends.

V and J are TRBV7-8 and TRBJ1-2; D is possibly TRBD1 (6 bases). CDR1 is SGHVS and CDR2 is FQNEAQ in the germline V gene. Deletions cut 0 bases from V and 3 bases from J, with 8 bases between. The CDR3 totals 14 residues. The CDR3 region has the DNA TGTGCCAGCAGCTTAGCGGCAGGGGACTATGGCTACACCTTC. Amino acid sequence: CASSLAAGDYGYTF.

The V gene is TRBV7-8, the J gene TRBJ2-2, with 7 bases matching TRBD2. Germline V gene data show CDR1 as SGHVS and CDR2 as FQNEAQ. J lost 2 bases, V lost 2 bases, and 2 bases had no gene match. CDR3 size: 15 residues. CDR3 region: CASSLSGGNTGELFF. The CDR3 DNA reads as TGTGCCAGCAGCTTATCGGGAGGAAACACCGGGGAGCTGTTTTTT.

This chain joins TRBV28 and TRBJ1-2; D unresolved. Germline loops: CDR1 MDHEN, CDR2 SYDVKM. V dropped 5 bases and J dropped 0 bases, with 4 bases sitting between them. This CDR3 is built from 12 residues. The CDR3 sequence: CASSGANYGYTF. The CDR3 nucleotides are TGTGCCAGCAGTGGAGCTAACTATGGCTACACCTTC.

V is TRBV7-2 and J is TRBJ2-5, with D possibly matching TRBD1 (5 bases). Looked up from germline, CDR1 is SGHTA and CDR2 is FQGNSA. This CDR3 region has 14 residues. Deletions cut 0 bases from V and 1 base from J, with 6 bases between. The DNA of the CDR3 is TGTGCCAGCAGCTTAGCTCAGGGCCAAGAGACCCAGTACTTC. Amino acid sequence: CASSLAQGQETQYF.

This sequence joins TRBV2 and TRBJ2-6; 9 nucleotides align to TRBD1. Germline lookup yields CDR1 SNHLY and CDR2 FYNNEI. The CDR3 covers 17 residues. Unmatched junction bases numbered 9, after V lost 8 bases and J lost 1 base. CDR3 loop: CASRDRVYRSGANVLTF. The CDR3 bases are TGTGCCAGCCGGGACAGGGTTTATCGTTCTGGGGCCAACGTCCTGACTTTC.

The V call is TRBV27, the J call TRBJ2-1, with TRBD2 matching 15 bases. This CDR3 comprises 16 residues. Germline V gene sequence: CDR1 MNHEY, CDR2 SMNVEV (reference sequence). Losses at the gene ends were 5 bases for V and 9 bases for J; bases not matched to a gene: 8. The CDR3 DNA follows: TGTGCCAGCAGTCCCTGGACTAGCGGGAGGGAGGGTGAGCAGTTCTTC. Its protein product is CASSPWTSGREGEQFF.

This chain links TRBV5-4 with TRBJ1-6; 10 bases agree with TRBD1. In germline, CDR1 is SGHNT, CDR2 YYREEE (reference sequence). V lost 6 bases to trimming and J lost 8 bases; unmatched junction nucleotides: 5. CDR3 length: 14 amino acids. This CDR3 reads CASKRDRGDSPLHF. The CDR3 DNA is TGTGCCAGCAAGCGGGACAGGGGTGATTCACCCCTCCACTTT.

The rearrangement joins TRBV4-2 to TRBJ2-1; 7 positions agree with TRBD1. The germline CDR1 and CDR2 sequences are LGHNA and YNFKEQ. The V and J ends lost 0 bases and 10 bases, in that order; junction bases with no gene match: 6. This CDR3 contains 14 residues. The CDR3 here is CASSQEEGAFEQFF. CDR3 nucleotide sequence: TGTGCCAGCAGCCAAGAAGAGGGGGCCTTCGAGCAGTTCTTC.

This clone is a singleton in its sample. V usage is TRBV5-4 and J usage is TRBJ2-2; 9 bases align to TRBD1. Germline CDR1 and CDR2: SGHNT and YYREEE (reference sequence). The CDR3 runs 13 residues. V trimming: 9 bases; J trimming: 5 bases; junction bases outside the gene matches: 5. CDR3 sequence: CATVDRGTGELFF. The CDR3 DNA reads as TGTGCCACCGTGGACAGGGGTACCGGGGAGCTGTTTTTT.

The rearrangement uses TRBV30 and TRBJ1-6; D remains unclear. Germline values: CDR1 GTSNPN, CDR2 SVGIG (reference sequence). Between the trimmed V and J ends, which lost 0 bases and 7 bases, there was a span of 7 bases. This CDR3 spans 13 amino acids. The CDR3 region has the DNA TGTGCCTGGAGTGTATACGGGAATTCACCCCTCCACTTT. As protein: CAWSVYGNSPLHF.

This clone is a singleton in its sample. The rearrangement uses TRBV7-3 and TRBJ1-3; tentative D call: TRBD1 (6 bases). CDR3 size: 15 residues. The germline V gene encodes CDR1 SGHTA and CDR2 FQGTGA. Deletions cut 5 bases from V and 2 bases from J, with 13 bases between. Here the CDR3 DNA reads TGTGCCAGCAGCACCACAGGGTTTGCTGGAAACACCATATATTTT. Translation gives CASSTTGFAGNTIYF.

This chain joins TRBV18 and TRBJ2-7, with 8 bases aligning to TRBD1. Germline loops: CDR1 KGHSH, CDR2 LQKENI. CDR3 length equals 15 residues. V lost 3 bases, J lost 7 bases, and 11 bases stayed unmatched. The CDR3 loop reads CASSPPGQAAGEQYF. CDR3 DNA: TGTGCCAGCTCACCCCCGGGACAGGCTGCAGGAGAGCAGTACTTC.

The chain has TRBV6-6 and TRBJ2-7; 8 nucleotides line up with TRBD2. The CDR3 length is 15 residues. The germline V gene encodes CDR1 MNHNY and CDR2 SVGAGI (reference sequence). V lost 5 bases to trimming and J lost 4 bases; unmatched junction nucleotides: 10. The DNA for the CDR3 is TGTGCCAGCAGTACTGGCGCGACTAGCGTGTACGAGCAGTACTTC. Protein product: CASSTGATSVYEQYF.

This chain uses TRBV7-2 with TRBJ2-5; D may be TRBD1 (6 bases). Germline values: CDR1 SGHTA, CDR2 FQGNSA. V shed 4 bases and J shed 4 bases, with 10 bases lying between them. This CDR3 has 13 amino acids. CDR3 in DNA: TGTGCCAGCAGCTCACAGGGTAGAGAGACCCAGTACTTC. This sequence encodes CASSSQGRETQYF.

V is TRBV25-1 and J is TRBJ1-4, with TRBD1 as a possible D gene (5 bases). Trimming removed 2 bases from V and 5 bases from J, with 9 bases in between. This CDR3 has 14 amino acids. Per germline, CDR1 MGHDK and CDR2 SYGVNS. The CDR3 loop reads CASSEKQVNEKLFF. In nucleotides, the CDR3 is TGTGCCAGCAGTGAAAAACAGGTGAATGAAAAACTGTTTTTT. Using reference TRBV25-1 and TRBJ1-4 for the parts outside the CDR3, the full variable domain is EADIYQTPRYLVIGTGKKITLECSQTMGHDKMYWYQQDPGMELHLIHYSYGVNSTEKGDLSSESTVSRIRTEHFPLTLESARPSHTSQYLCASSEKQVNEKLFFGSGTQLSVL.

The chain combines TRBV4-2 with TRBJ1-1, with D possibly being TRBD1 (5 bases). This CDR3 spans 16 amino acids. V was clipped by 0 bases and J by 1 base, with 12 bases between them. Germline V lookup: CDR1 LGHNA, CDR2 YNFKEQ. The chain's CDR3 is CASSQDQAGWNTEAFF. The CDR3 region has the DNA TGTGCCAGCAGCCAAGATCAAGCAGGGTGGAACACTGAAGCTTTCTTT.

This chain joins TRBV5-1 and TRBJ1-1; D is perhaps TRBD1 (5 bases). CDR1 is SGHRS, CDR2 YFSETQ, per germline. V was shortened by 5 bases and J by 5 bases, with 13 bases between the two germline ends. The CDR3 extends over 13 amino acids. The CDR3 DNA follows: TGCGCCAGCAGGCAACCACAGGAGACTGAAGCTTTCTTT. Its protein is CASRQPQETEAFF.